The clone carrying this T cell receptor (beta chain) was counted a single time. This sample is drawn from a study of blood T cell repertoires in COVID-19. At the level of the study: T cells, B-cell-depleted T cells, or PBMCs provided the cDNA or gDNA that served as material.

Sequencing was performed with immunoSEQ multiplex PCR; in TCRdb, only in-frame clones are kept and a portion is missing. The top ten hold 1.5% to 2% of the sample, which has roughly 200,000 clones, around 89% seen once. The CDR3 totals 14 residues. Trimming removed 7 bases from V and 5 bases from J; junction bases left unmatched: 8. Germline loops: CDR1 LNHDA, CDR2 SQIVND (reference sequence). Sequenced input: peripheral blood. The receptor was derived from a man in his 70s with acute or convalescent COVID-19. The rearrangement joins TRBV19 to TRBJ1-2, with TRBD1 identical over 9 bases. The CDR3 loop is CASTDAGTGYGYTF. The CDR3 nucleotides are TGTGCCAGTACTGATGCCGGGACAGGGTATGGCTACACCTTC.